A single sample gave rise to the 13 T cell receptor beta chains below, sequenced in a study of shared clonotypes between healthy human individuals. CD45RO negativity and positive selection for CCR7 defined naive CD8 cells, a population that excluded terminally differentiated effector memory CD45RA+ cells. TCRdb's copy holds only in-frame clones and misses some; the assay was immunoSEQ multiplex PCR. The data contain about 590,000 clones, roughly 96% of them seen just once; the ten biggest clones take up 0.1% to 0.11%. Material: naive CD8+ T cells sorted from blood. These receptors were taken from a woman aged 25-40 years in good health.

Comment on this clone: Within the sample, other DNA sequences also encode this same CDR3. The chain combines TRBV4-1 with TRBJ1-1; no clear D gene. Trimming cost V 6 bases and J 1 base, with 9 bases left between them. The CDR3 covers 13 residues. Germline CDR1 is MGHRA and CDR2 is YSYEKL. CDR3 residues: CASSPRGNTEAFF. The DNA for the CDR3 is TGCGCCAGCAGTCCTCGGGGGAACACTGAAGCTTTCTTT.

The V and J genes are TRBV4-1 and TRBJ2-7; D is possibly TRBD1 (5 bases). There are 14 residues in the CDR3. V was clipped by 1 base and J by 0 bases, with 7 bases between them. Germline values: CDR1 MGHRA, CDR2 YSYEKL. In nucleotides, the CDR3 is TGCGCCAGCAGCCAAGGACAGAACTCCTACGAGCAGTACTTC. This sequence encodes CASSQGQNSYEQYF.

The chain has TRBV27 and TRBJ1-5; 7 nucleotides agree with TRBD1. There are 16 residues in the CDR3. Unmatched junction bases numbered 11, after V lost 6 bases and J lost 3 bases. Germline V lookup: CDR1 MNHEY, CDR2 SMNVEV (reference sequence). In nucleotides, the CDR3 is TGTGCCAGCAGGATCTCCGGGGGGACAGTCAATCAGCCCCAGCATTTT. Its protein product is CASRISGGTVNQPQHF.

The chain links TRBV27 to TRBJ2-4, with 10 bases that match TRBD1. The J segment lost 2 bases and the V segment lost 7 bases, leaving 20 bases of the junction unmatched. Germline V gene lookup returns CDR1 MNHEY and CDR2 SMNVEV (reference sequence). CDR3 length: 20 amino acids. The CDR3 loop is CASKGRDRGLVGLTKNIQYF. The CDR3 region has the DNA TGTGCCAGCAAAGGCCGGGACAGGGGCCTCGTCGGTCTAACCAAAAACATTCAGTACTTC.

The chain joins TRBV2 to TRBJ2-1, with D possibly being TRBD2 (6 bases). The CDR3 spans 17 residues. Trimming left V 6 bases short and J 6 bases short, with 24 bases between. Germline loops: CDR1 SNHLY, CDR2 FYNNEI. The CDR3 sequence is CASSDPRGREIGNEQFF. The DNA of the CDR3 is TGTGCCAGCAGCGACCCAAGGGGCCGGGAGATCGGCAATGAGCAGTTCTTC. Full variable domain (rest looked up from reference TRBV2 and TRBJ2-1): EPEVTQTPSHQVTQMGQEVILRCVPISNHLYFYWYRQILGQKVEFLVSFYNNEISEKSEIFDDQFSVERPDGSNFTLKIRSTKLEDSAMYFCASSDPRGREIGNEQFFGPGTRLTVL.

The V and J genes are TRBV7-8 and TRBJ2-5; TRBD2 might be the D (6 bases). The CDR3 runs 16 residues. V lost 5 bases and J lost 0, with 16 bases in between. The germline V gene has CDR1 SGHVS and CDR2 FQNEAQ. The CDR3 region is CASSTRDSGDQETQYF. CDR3 nucleotides: TGTGCCAGCAGCACCCGGGATAGCGGAGACCAAGAGACCCAGTACTTC. Looking up the rest from reference TRBV7-8 and TRBJ2-5 gives the full variable domain: GAGVSQSPRYKVAKRGQDVALRCDPISGHVSLFWYQQALGQGPEFLTYFQNEAQLDKSGLPSDRFFAERPEGSVSTLKIQRTQQEDSAVYLCASSTRDSGDQETQYFGPGTRLLVL.

The CDR3 nucleotides are TGTGCCAGCGCCTCCCCGGGACCGCGGGAGACCCAGTACTTC. Translated, it gives CASASPGPRETQYF. This rearrangement joins TRBV7-9 to TRBJ2-5; D may correspond to TRBD1 or TRBD2 (5 bases each). The CDR3 spans 14 residues. From germline, CDR1 is SEHNR and CDR2 FQNEAQ (reference sequence). Trimming took off 8 bases at V and 5 bases at J, with 18 bases between the two ends.

The chain links TRBV27 to TRBJ2-2; D not certain. Trimming shortened V by 0 bases and J by 4 bases, and 12 bases separated the two germline ends. Germline CDR1 is MNHEY and CDR2 is SMNVEV (reference sequence). The CDR3 loop spans 16 amino acids. CDR3 DNA sequence: TGTGCCAGCAGTTTATCGCTCACCCCGTTCACCGGGGAGCTGTTTTTT. Translation: CASSLSLTPFTGELFF.

The rearrangement joins TRBV7-2 to TRBJ1-3; TRBD1 is a possible D gene (6 bases). V was clipped by 5 bases and J by 3 bases, with 14 bases between them. This CDR3 spans 15 amino acids. Germline CDR1 is SGHTA and CDR2 is FQGNSA. CDR3 region: CASSPPWTVGNTIYF. The CDR3 bases are TGTGCCAGCAGCCCTCCATGGACAGTTGGAAACACCATATATTTT. Full variable domain (outside the CDR3, taken from reference TRBV7-2 and TRBJ1-3): GAGVSQSPSNKVTEKGKDVELRCDPISGHTALYWYRQSLGQGLEFLIYFQGNSAPDKSGLPSDRFSAERTGGSVSTLTIQRTQQEDSAVYLCASSPPWTVGNTIYFGEGSWLTVV.

This chain links TRBV19 with TRBJ2-7; perhaps TRBD2 as D (6 bases). CDR1 and CDR2 (germline): LNHDA, SQIVND (reference sequence). This CDR3 has 14 residues. V was clipped by 5 bases and J by 3 bases, with 14 bases between them. The CDR3 protein is CASSFSWGVYEQYF. The CDR3 nucleotides are TGTGCCAGTAGTTTCTCGTGGGGGGTCTACGAGCAGTACTTC.

The chain combines TRBV7-3 with TRBJ2-3, with D perhaps TRBD2 (6 bases). The germline V and J ends were trimmed by 2 bases and 4 bases, with 10 bases remaining between them. Germline CDR1 is SGHTA and CDR2 is FQGTGA. The CDR3 sequence is 14 residues long. The CDR3 loop is CASSLAGSADTQYF. DNA for the CDR3: TGTGCCAGCAGCTTAGCGGGATCCGCAGATACGCAGTATTTT.

Details on this clone: Other DNA sequences in this sample translate to the same CDR3. This chain connects TRBV7-9 to TRBJ2-7; D not certain. The germline V and J ends were trimmed by 4 bases and 4 bases, with 5 bases remaining between them. CDR1 SEHNR and CDR2 FQNEAQ come from the germline V gene (reference sequence). CDR3 length: 11 amino acids. The CDR3 sequence: CASSSNYEQYF. The CDR3 region has the DNA TGTGCCAGCAGCTCCAATTACGAGCAGTACTTC.

The genes are TRBV7-2 and TRBJ2-1; TRBD2 agrees at 10 bases. V lost 4 bases and J lost 6; bases outside the gene matches: 6. CDR1 and CDR2 (germline): SGHTA, FQGNSA. The CDR3 is 15 amino acids. CDR3 in amino acids: CASSSLAGVGNEQFF. The DNA of the CDR3 is TGTGCCAGCAGCTCTCTAGCGGGAGTGGGCAATGAGCAGTTCTTC.